This T cell receptor (beta chain) appears in the sequencing data of a study of cytomegalovirus exposure and HLA in healthy donors. PCR amplification relied on 60 Vbeta primers (plus 13 Jbeta primers). The table came from immunoSEQ multiplex PCR; TCRdb's copy has only in-frame clones and leaves some out. The top ten hold under 6.5% of the sample, which has approximately 130,000 clones, 77% seen once. Study-wide points: There were reportedly fewer N-insertions in an Asian-associated ancestry cluster than the roughly 610-donor mean, in a later analysis. Reports showed the classifier diagnosing cytomegalovirus status with high specificity and sensitivity.

Concerning this clone itself: Its matching antigen is unknown.

Germline V gives CDR1 GTSNPN, CDR2 SVGIG (reference sequence). With 0 bases removed from V and 2 bases from J, the gap between germline ends came to 8 bases. The CDR3 consists of 13 residues. The genes are TRBV30 and TRBJ2-7; D is unclear. This TCR came from a man aged 18 to 35 in good health and CMV-seropositive. Sequences were obtained from PBMCs. CDR3 nucleotide sequence: TGTGCCTGGAGTGTATTGTCAACCTACGAGCAGTACTTC. Translation gives CAWSVLSTYEQYF. Drawing the rest from reference TRBV30 and TRBJ2-7, the complete variable domain is SQTIHQWPATLVQPVGSPLSLECTVEGTSNPNLYWYRQAAGRGLQLLFYSVGIGQISSEVPQNLSASRPQDRQFILSSKKLLLSDSGFYLCAWSVLSTYEQYFGPGTRLTVT.